These T cell receptor beta chains were read from a single sample in a study of OX40 agonist ivuxolimab in advanced cancers. TCRdb's table, derived via immunoSEQ multiplex PCR, lists solely in-frame clones and lacks some. The sample contains under 65,000 clones, about 89% of which appear only once. The specimen comprised CD4+ or CD8+ T cells sorted from blood, sampled in a trial of the OX40 agonist ivuxolimab. The receptors shown here come from an adult with an advanced solid tumor such as melanoma, head and neck, liver or kidney cancer. The CDR3 runs from the conserved cysteine through the conserved F or W. The order of the fields is V gene, clone size, D gene, J gene, CDR3 DNA, CDR3 protein. The D gene is left open where the match is weak. Not every row has a clone size; where given, it reads once, few, many or a size class.

V gene: TRBV6-1; clone size: NA; D gene: NA; J gene: TRBJ1-3; CDR3 DNA: TGTGCCAGCAGTGAGGTGGGGGAGGCGGGAAACACCATATATTTT; CDR3 protein: CASSEVGEAGNTIYF
V gene: TRBV6-5; clone size: NA; D gene: NA; J gene: TRBJ1-1; CDR3 DNA: TGTGCCAGCAGTTTGATGAGGGCCCTAAACACTGAAGCTTTCTTT; CDR3 protein: CASSLMRALNTEAFF
V gene: TRBV5-6; clone size: NA; D gene: TRBD1; J gene: TRBJ2-1; CDR3 DNA: TGTGCCAGCAGCTCGGGACAGTACAATGAGCAGTTCTTC; CDR3 protein: CASSSGQYNEQFF
V gene: TRBV2; clone size: NA; D gene: TRBD1; J gene: TRBJ1-3; CDR3 DNA: TGTGCCAGCAGGAGAGTGACAGGGGGCCCTGGAAACACCATATATTTT; CDR3 protein: CASRRVTGGPGNTIYF
V gene: TRBV9; clone size: NA; D gene: TRBD2; J gene: TRBJ2-1; CDR3 DNA: TGTGCCAGCAGCGTAGGGATTAGCGGGAGCAGAGGGAATGAGCAGTTCTTC; CDR3 protein: CASSVGISGSRGNEQFF
V gene: TRBV6-1; clone size: once; D gene: TRBD1; J gene: TRBJ1-4; CDR3 DNA: TGTGCCAGCAGTCTACTCCGGGACAGGGGTGAAAAACTGTTTTTT; CDR3 protein: CASSLLRDRGEKLFF
V gene: TRBV10-2; clone size: NA; D gene: NA; J gene: TRBJ2-1; CDR3 DNA: TGCGCCAGCAGGGGAGAGAGGATTACCTACAATGAGCAGTTCTTC; CDR3 protein: CASRGERITYNEQFF
V gene: TRBV30; clone size: NA; D gene: NA; J gene: TRBJ2-4; CDR3 DNA: TGTGCCTGGAGTCCGGACAGCGCCAAAAACATTCAGTACTTC; CDR3 protein: CAWSPDSAKNIQYF
V gene: TRBV6-5; clone size: NA; D gene: NA; J gene: TRBJ2-2; CDR3 DNA: TGTGCCAGTTTAGAAAACACCGGGGAGCTGTTTTTT; CDR3 protein: CASLENTGELFF
V gene: TRBV5-1; clone size: NA; D gene: TRBD1; J gene: TRBJ1-5; CDR3 DNA: TGCGCCACCCGACTTTACAGGGGGAAAGGAGGATCCAGCAATCAGCCCCAGCATTTT; CDR3 protein: CATRLYRGKGGSSNQPQHF
V gene: TRBV7-3; clone size: NA; D gene: NA; J gene: TRBJ1-2; CDR3 DNA: TGTGCCAGCAGCCCTCCAGTCCAGGGCGGGGGCTACACCTTC; CDR3 protein: CASSPPVQGGGYTF
V gene: TRBV19; clone size: NA; D gene: TRBD1; J gene: TRBJ2-7; CDR3 DNA: TGTGCCAGTAGTATAGGGACAGGGGACTACGAGCAGTACTTC; CDR3 protein: CASSIGTGDYEQYF
V gene: TRBV2; clone size: large; D gene: TRBD2; J gene: TRBJ2-3; CDR3 DNA: TGTGCCAGCAGTGTTCCCGGGACTAGCAAAAATACGCAGTATTTT; CDR3 protein: CASSVPGTSKNTQYF
V gene: TRBV19; clone size: once; D gene: NA; J gene: TRBJ2-5; CDR3 DNA: TGTGCCAGTAGTCTGGACAACGGGGAGGAGACCCAGTACTTC; CDR3 protein: CASSLDNGEETQYF
V gene: TRBV7-9; clone size: once; D gene: TRBD1; J gene: TRBJ2-3; CDR3 DNA: TGTGCCAGCAGCCAGGCGGACACCGGACAGGGCTTTGTAGATACGCAGTATTTT; CDR3 protein: CASSQADTGQGFVDTQYF
V gene: TRBV6-6; clone size: NA; D gene: NA; J gene: TRBJ1-5; CDR3 DNA: TGTGCCAGCATCCGGGACAGCAATCAGCCCCAGCATTTT; CDR3 protein: CASIRDSNQPQHF
V gene: TRBV10-1; clone size: NA; D gene: TRBD1; J gene: TRBJ2-5; CDR3 DNA: TGCGCCAGCAGTGAGAACAGGGGAAGGGAAGAGACCCAGTACTTC; CDR3 protein: CASSENRGREETQYF
V gene: TRBV25-1; clone size: NA; D gene: NA; J gene: TRBJ1-1; CDR3 DNA: TGTGCCAGCAGTGATCTAGGCATTGGGACTGAAGCTTTCTTT; CDR3 protein: CASSDLGIGTEAFF
V gene: TRBV5-8; clone size: few; D gene: NA; J gene: TRBJ2-1; CDR3 DNA: TGTGCCAGCAGCTTTTTTCTCGGCGGGGCCGCACCGAACAATGAGCAGTTCTTC; CDR3 protein: CASSFFLGGAAPNNEQFF
V gene: TRBV29-1; clone size: NA; D gene: TRBD1; J gene: TRBJ1-2; CDR3 DNA: TGCAGCGTTGAAGATGCGCAGGGGGCGGGCTACACCTTC; CDR3 protein: CSVEDAQGAGYTF
V gene: TRBV5-8; clone size: NA; D gene: TRBD2; J gene: TRBJ2-3; CDR3 DNA: TGTGCCAGCAGCTGGCTGGGGAGGGCGACAGATACGCAGTATTTT; CDR3 protein: CASSWLGRATDTQYF
V gene: TRBV7-2; clone size: NA; D gene: TRBD2; J gene: TRBJ2-1; CDR3 DNA: TGTGCCAGCAGCTTAGACGGTAGCGGGGTGTACAATGAGCAGTTCTTC; CDR3 protein: CASSLDGSGVYNEQFF
V gene: TRBV27; clone size: few; D gene: NA; J gene: TRBJ2-2; CDR3 DNA: TGTGCCAGCAGTCCCCGGTCTACCGGGGAGCTGTTTTTT; CDR3 protein: CASSPRSTGELFF
V gene: TRBV14; clone size: once; D gene: NA; J gene: TRBJ1-1; CDR3 DNA: TGTGCCAGCAGCCAAGAAGGGAACACTGAAGCTTTCTTT; CDR3 protein: CASSQEGNTEAFF
V gene: TRBV7-9; clone size: NA; D gene: NA; J gene: TRBJ1-4; CDR3 DNA: TGTGCCAGCAGCCCCGACGGGGGTTACGAAAAACTGTTTTTT; CDR3 protein: CASSPDGGYEKLFF
V gene: TRBV6-6; clone size: NA; D gene: NA; J gene: TRBJ2-5; CDR3 DNA: TGTGCCAGCAGTTACTCGGGCGAGACCCAGTACTTC; CDR3 protein: CASSYSGETQYF
V gene: TRBV4-1; clone size: NA; D gene: TRBD2; J gene: TRBJ2-3; CDR3 DNA: TGCGCCAGCAGCCACCTCTCGGGGCTAGCGGGAGCCACAACAGATACGCAGTATTTT; CDR3 protein: CASSHLSGLAGATTDTQYF
V gene: TRBV28; clone size: NA; D gene: NA; J gene: TRBJ1-5; CDR3 DNA: TGTGCCAGCAGTAAGAGGGCCAAAGTTCAGCCCCAGCATTTT; CDR3 protein: CASSKRAKVQPQHF
V gene: TRBV4-1; clone size: NA; D gene: NA; J gene: TRBJ1-1; CDR3 DNA: TGCGCCAGCAGCCTCGGACCGCTGGGGAACACTGAAGCTTTCTTT; CDR3 protein: CASSLGPLGNTEAFF
V gene: TRBV9; clone size: NA; D gene: TRBD2; J gene: TRBJ2-4; CDR3 DNA: TGTGCCAGCAGCGCCGGGACTAGCGCCATTCAGTACTTC; CDR3 protein: CASSAGTSAIQYF
V gene: TRBV25-1; clone size: NA; D gene: NA; J gene: TRBJ1-5; CDR3 DNA: TGTGCCAGCAGTGAGAGCAGAAGCAATCAGCCCCAGCATTTT; CDR3 protein: CASSESRSNQPQHF
V gene: TRBV30; clone size: NA; D gene: NA; J gene: TRBJ2-7; CDR3 DNA: TGTGCCTGGAGTGATGGTCAGGGCTCCTACGAGCAGTACTTC; CDR3 protein: CAWSDGQGSYEQYF
V gene: TRBV28; clone size: NA; D gene: NA; J gene: TRBJ2-1; CDR3 DNA: TGTGCCAGCAGTTTAGGAGGTACGGATGAGCAGTTCTTC; CDR3 protein: CASSLGGTDEQFF
V gene: TRBV7-9; clone size: NA; D gene: TRBD2; J gene: TRBJ2-5; CDR3 DNA: TGTGCCAGCAGCACATTAGCGGGATCACAAGAGACCCAGTACTTC; CDR3 protein: CASSTLAGSQETQYF
V gene: TRBV7-9; clone size: NA; D gene: NA; J gene: TRBJ1-1; CDR3 DNA: TGTGCCAGCAGCTTAGCGACGGCCGGGAACACTGAAGCTTTCTTT; CDR3 protein: CASSLATAGNTEAFF
V gene: TRBV11-2; clone size: NA; D gene: NA; J gene: TRBJ2-1; CDR3 DNA: TGTGCCAGCAGCTTAGCGGGACGACCATACAATGAGCAGTTCTTC; CDR3 protein: CASSLAGRPYNEQFF
V gene: TRBV18; clone size: NA; D gene: NA; J gene: TRBJ1-2; CDR3 DNA: TGTGCCAGCTCTCCTTCTCGGGGGGTCCGCGACTATGGCTACACCTTC; CDR3 protein: CASSPSRGVRDYGYTF
V gene: TRBV6-5; clone size: NA; D gene: NA; J gene: TRBJ2-1; CDR3 DNA: TGTGCCAGCAGTTACCTCGATGAGCAGTTCTTC; CDR3 protein: CASSYLDEQFF
V gene: TRBV7-9; clone size: once; D gene: NA; J gene: TRBJ1-1; CDR3 DNA: TGTGCCAGCAGCTTAGCCCCACAGGGTTGGAACACTGAAGCTTTCTTT; CDR3 protein: CASSLAPQGWNTEAFF
V gene: TRBV5-1; clone size: NA; D gene: TRBD2; J gene: TRBJ2-1; CDR3 DNA: TGCGCCAGCAGCTTGAGCGGGAGAAGTTACAATGAGCAGTTCTTC; CDR3 protein: CASSLSGRSYNEQFF
V gene: TRBV5-4; clone size: NA; D gene: NA; J gene: TRBJ2-1; CDR3 DNA: TGTGCCAGCAGCTTGAGGGGCGGGGCTAACTATTCTGAGCAGTTCTTC; CDR3 protein: CASSLRGGANYSEQFF
V gene: TRBV11-3; clone size: NA; D gene: NA; J gene: TRBJ1-5; CDR3 DNA: TGTGCCAGCAGAGCAGCAGAGTACCAAATACGTGAGCCCCAGCATTTT; CDR3 protein: CASRAAEYQIREPQHF
V gene: TRBV9; clone size: NA; D gene: TRBD1; J gene: TRBJ2-1; CDR3 DNA: TGTGCCAGCAGCCCTTGGGACAGCTCCTACAATGAGCAGTTCTTC; CDR3 protein: CASSPWDSSYNEQFF
V gene: TRBV13; clone size: NA; D gene: NA; J gene: TRBJ1-2; CDR3 DNA: TGTGCCAGCACCCCCCGCGGGAAGGGTCACTATGGCTACACCTTC; CDR3 protein: CASTPRGKGHYGYTF
V gene: TRBV2; clone size: NA; D gene: NA; J gene: TRBJ1-1; CDR3 DNA: TGTGCCACATTGGAGGGGAACACTGAAGCTTTCTTT; CDR3 protein: CATLEGNTEAFF
V gene: TRBV28; clone size: NA; D gene: TRBD2; J gene: TRBJ2-3; CDR3 DNA: TGTGCCAGCAGTTTCACTAGCGGGTCAACAGATACGCAGTATTTT; CDR3 protein: CASSFTSGSTDTQYF